The subject of this entry is one T cell receptor (beta chain). These data belong to a study of CD8+ T cells in alopecia areata. The overall study: Treated patients were given oral tofacitinib, which was dosed at 5 to 10 mg twice daily.

The sequencing template was cDNA reverse transcribed from extracted RNA. TCRdb's table, derived via immunoSEQ multiplex PCR, lists solely in-frame clones and lacks some. The sample carries 120,000 or so clones, around three fifths recorded once. The CDR3 sequence is 14 residues long. V shed 8 bases and J shed 0 bases, with 11 bases lying between them. Germline V gives CDR1 MDHEN, CDR2 SYDVKM. Researchers picked out CD4+ and CD8+ T cells from PBMCs by sorting. The rearrangement uses TRBV28 and TRBJ1-3, with D unresolved. This specimen consisted of CD4+ T cells sorted from blood, obtained at week 0. This sequence originates from a human donor with alopecia areata. The CDR3 is CASHSPHSGNTIYF. CDR3 nucleotide sequence: TGTGCCAGCCATTCCCCACACTCTGGAAACACCATATATTTT. Variable domain in full (rest from reference TRBV28 and TRBJ1-3): DVKVTQSSRYLVKRTGEKVFLECVQDMDHENMFWYRQDPGLGLRLIYFSYDVKMKEKGDIPEGYSVSREKKERFSLILESASTNQTSMYLCASHSPHSGNTIYFGEGSWLTVV.